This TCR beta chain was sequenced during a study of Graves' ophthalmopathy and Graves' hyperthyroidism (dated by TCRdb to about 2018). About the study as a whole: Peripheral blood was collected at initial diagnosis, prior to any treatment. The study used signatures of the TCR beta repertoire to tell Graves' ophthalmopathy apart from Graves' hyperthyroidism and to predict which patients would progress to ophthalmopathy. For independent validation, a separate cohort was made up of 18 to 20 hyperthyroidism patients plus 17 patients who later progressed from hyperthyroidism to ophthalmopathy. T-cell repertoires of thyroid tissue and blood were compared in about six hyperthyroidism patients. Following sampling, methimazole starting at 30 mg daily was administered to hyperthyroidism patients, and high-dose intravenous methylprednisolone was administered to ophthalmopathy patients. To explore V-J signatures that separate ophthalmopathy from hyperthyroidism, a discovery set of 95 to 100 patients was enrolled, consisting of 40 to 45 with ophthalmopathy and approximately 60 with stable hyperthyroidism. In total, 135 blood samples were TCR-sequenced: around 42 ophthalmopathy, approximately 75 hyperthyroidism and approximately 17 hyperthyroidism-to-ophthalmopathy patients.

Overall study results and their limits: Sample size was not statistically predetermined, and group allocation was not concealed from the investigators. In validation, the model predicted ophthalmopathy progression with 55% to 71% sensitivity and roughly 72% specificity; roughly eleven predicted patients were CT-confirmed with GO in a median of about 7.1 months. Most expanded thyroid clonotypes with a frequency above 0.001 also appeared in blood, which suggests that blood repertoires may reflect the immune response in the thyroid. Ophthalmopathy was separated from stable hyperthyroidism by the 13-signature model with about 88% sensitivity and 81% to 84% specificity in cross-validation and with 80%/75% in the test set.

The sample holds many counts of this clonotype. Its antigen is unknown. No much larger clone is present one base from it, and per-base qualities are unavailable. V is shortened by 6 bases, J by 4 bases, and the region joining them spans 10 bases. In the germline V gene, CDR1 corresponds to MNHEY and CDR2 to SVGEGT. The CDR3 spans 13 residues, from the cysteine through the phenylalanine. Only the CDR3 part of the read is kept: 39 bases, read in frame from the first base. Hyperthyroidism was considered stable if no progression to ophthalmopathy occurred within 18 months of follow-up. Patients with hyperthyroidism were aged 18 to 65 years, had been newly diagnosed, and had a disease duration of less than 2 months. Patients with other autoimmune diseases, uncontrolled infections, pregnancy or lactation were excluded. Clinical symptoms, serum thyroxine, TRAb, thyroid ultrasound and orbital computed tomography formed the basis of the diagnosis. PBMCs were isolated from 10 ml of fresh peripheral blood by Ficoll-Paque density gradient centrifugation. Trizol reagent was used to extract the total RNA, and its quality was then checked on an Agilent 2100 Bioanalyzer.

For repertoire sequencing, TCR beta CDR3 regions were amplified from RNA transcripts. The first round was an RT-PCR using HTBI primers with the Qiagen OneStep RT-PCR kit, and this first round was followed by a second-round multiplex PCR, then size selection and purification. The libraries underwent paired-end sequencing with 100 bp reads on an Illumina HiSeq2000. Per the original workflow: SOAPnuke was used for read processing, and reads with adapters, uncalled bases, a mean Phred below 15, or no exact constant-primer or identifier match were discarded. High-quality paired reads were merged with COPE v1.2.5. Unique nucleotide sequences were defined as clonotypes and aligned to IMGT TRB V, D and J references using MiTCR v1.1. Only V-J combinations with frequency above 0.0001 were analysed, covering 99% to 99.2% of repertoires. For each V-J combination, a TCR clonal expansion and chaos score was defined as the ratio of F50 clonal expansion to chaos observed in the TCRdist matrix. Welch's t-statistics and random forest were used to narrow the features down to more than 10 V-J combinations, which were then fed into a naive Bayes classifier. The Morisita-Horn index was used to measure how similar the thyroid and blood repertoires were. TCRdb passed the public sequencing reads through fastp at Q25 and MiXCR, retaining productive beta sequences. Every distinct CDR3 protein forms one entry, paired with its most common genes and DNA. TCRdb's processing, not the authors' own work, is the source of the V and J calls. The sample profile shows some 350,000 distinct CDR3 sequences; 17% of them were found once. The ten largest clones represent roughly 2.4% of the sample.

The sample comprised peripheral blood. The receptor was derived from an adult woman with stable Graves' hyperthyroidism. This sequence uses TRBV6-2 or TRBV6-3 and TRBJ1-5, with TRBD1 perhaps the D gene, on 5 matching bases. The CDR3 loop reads CASRGLLNQPQHF. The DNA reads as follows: TGTGCCAGCAGGGGACTCCTGAATCAGCCCCAGCATTTT.